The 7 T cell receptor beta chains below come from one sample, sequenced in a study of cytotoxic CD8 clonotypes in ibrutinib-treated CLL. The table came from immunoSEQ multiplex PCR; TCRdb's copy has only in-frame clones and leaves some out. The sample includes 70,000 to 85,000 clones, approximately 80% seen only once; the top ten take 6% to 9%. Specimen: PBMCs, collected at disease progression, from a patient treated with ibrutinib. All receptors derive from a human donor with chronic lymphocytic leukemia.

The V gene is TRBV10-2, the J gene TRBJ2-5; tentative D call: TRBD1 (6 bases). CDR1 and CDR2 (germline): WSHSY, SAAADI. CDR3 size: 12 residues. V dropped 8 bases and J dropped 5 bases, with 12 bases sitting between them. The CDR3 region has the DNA TGCGCCAGCGCACTTCAGGGGGAGACCCAGTACTTC. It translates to CASALQGETQYF.

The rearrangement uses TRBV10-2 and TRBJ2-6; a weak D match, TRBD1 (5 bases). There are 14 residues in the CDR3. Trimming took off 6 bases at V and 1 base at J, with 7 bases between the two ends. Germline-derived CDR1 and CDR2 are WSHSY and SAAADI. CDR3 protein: CASSRTSGANVLTF. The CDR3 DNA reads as TGCGCCAGCAGCAGGACATCTGGGGCCAACGTCCTGACTTTC.

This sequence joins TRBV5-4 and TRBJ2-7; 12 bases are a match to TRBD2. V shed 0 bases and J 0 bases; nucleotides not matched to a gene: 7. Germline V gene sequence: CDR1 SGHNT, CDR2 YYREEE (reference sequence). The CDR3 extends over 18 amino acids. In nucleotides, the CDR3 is TGTGCCAGCAGCTTGGGCCTAGCGGGAGGGCAGTTCTCCTACGAGCAGTACTTC. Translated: CASSLGLAGGQFSYEQYF.

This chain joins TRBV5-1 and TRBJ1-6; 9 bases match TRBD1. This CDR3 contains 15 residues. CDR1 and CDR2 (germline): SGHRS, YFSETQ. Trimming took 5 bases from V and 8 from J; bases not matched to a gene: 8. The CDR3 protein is CASSRSRDRDSPLHF. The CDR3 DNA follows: TGCGCCAGCAGTCGATCCCGGGACAGGGATTCACCCCTCCACTTT.

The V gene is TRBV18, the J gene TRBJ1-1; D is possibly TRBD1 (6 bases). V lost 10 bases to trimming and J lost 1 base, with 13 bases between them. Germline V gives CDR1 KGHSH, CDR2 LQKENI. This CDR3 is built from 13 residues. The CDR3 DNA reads TGTGCCACCCGAGGGGGAGGGAACACTGAAGCTTTCTTT. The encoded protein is CATRGGGNTEAFF.

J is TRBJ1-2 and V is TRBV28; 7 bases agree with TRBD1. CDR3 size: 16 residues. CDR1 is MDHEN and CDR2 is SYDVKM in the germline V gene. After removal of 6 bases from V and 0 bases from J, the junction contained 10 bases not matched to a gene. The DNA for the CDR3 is TGTGCCAGCAGCCTACCCTCGACAGGGACTAACTATGGCTACACCTTC. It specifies CASSLPSTGTNYGYTF.

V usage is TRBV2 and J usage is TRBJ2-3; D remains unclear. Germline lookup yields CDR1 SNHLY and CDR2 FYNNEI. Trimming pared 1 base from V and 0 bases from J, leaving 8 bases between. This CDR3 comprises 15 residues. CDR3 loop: CASSEGVASTDTQYF. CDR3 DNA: TGTGCCAGCAGTGAAGGCGTCGCTAGCACAGATACGCAGTATTTT.